This TCR beta chain originates from a study of chemoradiotherapy in HPV16-positive cancers. Samples were taken several times over chemoradiotherapy. Sequencing was performed with immunoSEQ multiplex PCR; in TCRdb, only in-frame clones are kept and a portion is missing. The table has 20,000 or so clones, 75% to 90% seen once. Overall study findings and caveats: HPV-specific T cells were functionally defined from only a couple of HPV16-positive patients. Candidate HPV-specific clones and E7-related TCR motifs grew in tumor during treatment.

This CDR3 spans 12 amino acids. Trimming pared 1 base from V and 6 bases from J, leaving 5 bases between. Germline-derived CDR1 and CDR2 are SGHNT and YYREEE (reference sequence). Of note for this clone: Its target is not known.

The starting material was blood, obtained from a patient who underwent chemoradiotherapy. The TCR comes from a human donor with HPV-associated anogenital cancer. The genes are TRBV5-4 and TRBJ2-1; D is undetermined. CDR3 sequence: CASSLRFNEQFF. CDR3 DNA: TGTGCCAGCAGCTTGAGGTTCAATGAGCAGTTCTTC.